A single sample gave rise to the 27 T cell receptor beta chains below, sequenced in a study of blood T cell repertoires in COVID-19. TCRdb's copy holds only in-frame clones and misses some; the assay was immunoSEQ multiplex PCR. The sample contains 200,000 to 300,000 clones, 88% of which appear only once. The sequenced material came from peripheral blood. The receptors stem from an elderly man with acute or convalescent COVID-19.

The rearrangement links TRBV19 to TRBJ2-1; 11 bases are a match to TRBD1. The CDR3 has 15 amino acids. V lost 7 bases to trimming and J lost 7 bases; unmatched junction nucleotides: 9. The germline CDR1 and CDR2 sequences are LNHDA and SQIVND (reference sequence). The CDR3 sequence is CASTNGGTGGNEQFF. CDR3 bases: TGTGCCAGTACGAACGGGGGGACAGGGGGGAATGAGCAGTTCTTC.

This rearrangement joins TRBV7-2 to TRBJ2-3, with TRBD2 identical over 8 bases. The CDR3 is 17 amino acids. The junction had 10 bases not matched to a gene; V was cut back by 1 base and J by 4 bases. CDR1 and CDR2 from the germline V gene are SGHTA and FQGNSA. CDR3 amino acids: CASSLVPTGGASDTQYF. The CDR3 DNA follows: TGTGCCAGCAGCTTAGTCCCAACGGGAGGGGCCTCAGATACGCAGTATTTT.

This clone was picked up a small number of times. The V and J genes are TRBV25-1 and TRBJ1-2, with D possibly matching TRBD1 (5 bases). CDR1 MGHDK and CDR2 SYGVNS come from the germline V gene. Between the trimmed V and J ends, which lost 1 base and 5 bases, there was a span of 14 bases. The CDR3 runs 15 residues. Here the CDR3 reads CASSEWGAGGYGYTF. In DNA, the CDR3 is TGTGCCAGCAGTGAATGGGGCGCTGGGGGGTATGGCTACACCTTC.

The CDR3 spells CSGEVAGGGTDTQYF. Here the CDR3 DNA reads TGCAGCGGGGAGGTAGCGGGAGGCGGGACAGATACGCAGTATTTT. The chain carries TRBV29-1 and TRBJ2-3, with TRBD2 matching over 10 bases. Germline V lookup: CDR1 SQVTM, CDR2 ANQGSEA. The CDR3 extends over 15 amino acids. J lost 3 bases, V lost 7 bases, and 10 bases had no gene match.

The chain combines TRBV3-1 (or the pseudogene TRBV3-2) with TRBJ1-4; 11 bases are a match to TRBD1. CDR1 and CDR2 from the germline V gene are LGHDT and YNNKEL (reference sequence). The CDR3 loop spans 16 amino acids. The V and J ends lost 9 bases and 5 bases, in that order; junction bases with no gene match: 11. This chain's CDR3 is CASCRTGGGLNEKLFF. In DNA, the CDR3 is TGTGCCAGTTGCCGGACAGGGGGCGGTTTGAATGAAAAACTGTTTTTT.

This chain joins TRBV19 and TRBJ1-2; 11 bases map to TRBD1. V lost 7 bases, J lost 0 bases, and 13 bases stayed unmatched. Germline V gene sequence: CDR1 LNHDA, CDR2 SQIVND (reference sequence). This CDR3 has 18 residues. CDR3 nucleotide sequence: TGTGCCAGTACCCAATGGGACCCGGGACAGGGGGCTAACTATGGCTACACCTTC. Translated: CASTQWDPGQGANYGYTF.

This sequence joins TRBV7-2 and TRBJ2-1, with a tentative D call TRBD2 (6 bases). V gave up 4 bases and J gave up 1 base, with 11 bases separating them. Looked up from germline, CDR1 is SGHTA and CDR2 is FQGNSA. CDR3 length: 15 amino acids. In DNA form, the CDR3 reads TGTGCCAGCAGCTCAGACGCGGGATCCTACAATGAGCAGTTCTTC. Translation: CASSSDAGSYNEQFF.

This clone was seen once. The chain is built from TRBV4-2 and TRBJ2-3, with a possible D match to TRBD2 (6 bases). There are 15 residues in the CDR3. V was trimmed by 0 bases and J by 1 base, leaving 8 bases between them. Germline loops: CDR1 LGHNA, CDR2 YNFKEQ. The CDR3 DNA reads TGTGCCAGCAGCCAAGAGTGGGGGGGCACAGATACGCAGTATTTT. As protein: CASSQEWGGTDTQYF.

Concerning this clone: The same CDR3 can be traced to other DNA sequences in this sample. The rearrangement links TRBV29-1 to TRBJ2-5; D ambiguous. CDR3 size: 11 residues. V gave up 4 bases and J gave up 3 bases, with 6 bases separating them. Germline values: CDR1 SQVTM, CDR2 ANQGSEA. The CDR3 loop reads CSVAGEETQYF. CDR3 in DNA: TGCAGCGTTGCCGGAGAAGAGACCCAGTACTTC.

This chain connects TRBV6-6 to TRBJ1-2; 9 nucleotides align to TRBD1. Germline CDR1 reads MNHNY; CDR2 reads SVGAGI (reference sequence). The ends lost 5 bases at V and 4 bases at J; junction bases unmatched: 5. The CDR3 is 14 residues long. The CDR3 spells CASSGTGLPYGYTF. The CDR3 nucleotides read TGTGCCAGCAGTGGGACAGGGCTACCCTATGGCTACACCTTC.

This clone was seen a single time. This chain uses TRBV7-8 with TRBJ1-3, with 10 bases aligning to TRBD1. There are 16 residues in the CDR3. Unmatched junction bases numbered 6, after V lost 5 bases and J lost 2 bases. From germline, CDR1 is SGHVS and CDR2 FQNEAQ. In DNA form, the CDR3 reads TGTGCCAGCAGCCACCGGACAGGGGGAACTGGAAACACCATATATTTT. As protein: CASSHRTGGTGNTIYF. The full variable domain, its missing parts supplied by reference TRBV7-8 and TRBJ1-3, is GAGVSQSPRYKVAKRGQDVALRCDPISGHVSLFWYQQALGQGPEFLTYFQNEAQLDKSGLPSDRFFAERPEGSVSTLKIQRTQQEDSAVYLCASSHRTGGTGNTIYFGEGSWLTVV.

The genes are TRBV10-2 and TRBJ2-7, with 9 bases aligning to TRBD1. Losses at the gene ends were 0 bases for V and 3 bases for J; bases not matched to a gene: 0. Germline V gene sequence: CDR1 WSHSY, CDR2 SAAADI. This CDR3 is 14 amino acids long. This CDR3 reads CASSESGQGYEQYF. In nucleotides, the CDR3 is TGCGCCAGCAGTGAGTCGGGACAGGGCTACGAGCAGTACTTC.

In this sample, this clone turned up a few times. The chain couples TRBV9 to TRBJ1-3; D may be TRBD1 (5 bases). CDR1 and CDR2 from the germline V gene are SGDLS and YYNGEE. V dropped 5 bases and J dropped 6 bases, with 12 bases sitting between them. This CDR3 has 13 residues. The CDR3 DNA is TGTGCCAGCAGTACCAGGGCGGAAAACACCATATATTTT. Translating gives CASSTRAENTIYF.

This clone was observed many times. The V and J genes are TRBV28 and TRBJ2-7; TRBD1 matches 7 bases. V lost 5 bases to trimming and J lost 5 bases; unmatched junction nucleotides: 12. Germline lookup yields CDR1 MDHEN and CDR2 SYDVKM. The CDR3 covers 15 residues. CDR3 bases: TGTGCCAGCAGTCCTCCGGACAGGCCCGCCCACGAGCAGTACTTC. Its protein product is CASSPPDRPAHEQYF.

The genes are TRBV27 and TRBJ2-1, with 9 bases lining up with TRBD2. The germline V gene has CDR1 MNHEY and CDR2 SMNVEV (reference sequence). With V trimmed by 6 bases and J by 0 bases, 3 bases remained unmatched. CDR3 size: 15 residues. The CDR3 loop is CASRSGRFSYNEQFF. The CDR3 nucleotides read TGTGCCAGCAGGAGCGGGAGGTTCTCCTACAATGAGCAGTTCTTC.

The chain links TRBV5-1 to TRBJ1-2; D gene unclear. Germline loops: CDR1 SGHRS, CDR2 YFSETQ. Trimming took 6 bases from V and 4 from J, leaving 16 bases between them. The CDR3 loop spans 14 amino acids. CDR3 region: CASTLDPTGYGYTF. The CDR3 nucleotides read TGCGCCAGCACCCTCGACCCGACGGGCTATGGCTACACCTTC. Combining the CDR3 with reference TRBV5-1 and TRBJ1-2 gives the whole variable domain KAGVTQTPRYLIKTRGQQVTLSCSPISGHRSVSWYQQTPGQGLQFLFEYFSETQRNKGNFPGRFSGRQFSNSRSEMNVSTLELGDSALYLCASTLDPTGYGYTFGSGTRLTVV.

The V and J genes are TRBV21-1 and TRBJ1-1. TRBV21-1 is a documented pseudogene. The CDR3 totals 14 residues. The CDR3 coding sequence is TGTGCCAGCAAGGAGGACCGGGGGGGCACTGAAGCTTTCTTT. The encoded protein is CASKEDRGGTEAFF.

The V and J genes are TRBV6-2 or TRBV6-3 and TRBJ1-2; D perhaps matches TRBD1 (6 bases). Germline-derived CDR1 and CDR2 are MNHEY and SVGEGT. This CDR3 is built from 15 residues. Trimming pared 2 bases from V and 0 bases from J, leaving 10 bases between. The CDR3 nucleotides are TGTGCCAGCAGTTACCCAGGGGCAACTAACTATGGCTACACCTTC. It translates to CASSYPGATNYGYTF.

The table lists this clone with a count of one. J is TRBJ2-5 and V is TRBV29-1, with TRBD2 identical over 10 bases. Germline assignment: CDR1 SQVTM and CDR2 ANQGSEA. V was pared by 5 bases and J by 5 bases, with 8 bases of the junction left unmatched. The CDR3 spans 14 residues. CDR3 sequence reads: CSVRAGGPGETQYF. The CDR3 nucleotides read TGCAGCGTTCGAGCGGGGGGGCCGGGGGAGACCCAGTACTTC.

This chain links TRBV18 with TRBJ2-5; 8 nucleotides match TRBD1. Per the germline V gene, CDR1 is KGHSH and CDR2 is LQKENI. The CDR3 totals 15 residues. The V and J ends lost 2 bases and 4 bases, in that order; junction bases with no gene match: 6. The CDR3 is CASSPGTGGGETQYF. CDR3 nucleotide sequence: TGTGCCAGCTCACCAGGGACAGGAGGAGGAGAGACCCAGTACTTC.

The genes are TRBV9 and TRBJ2-5, with D perhaps matching TRBD1 (6 bases). CDR3 size: 15 residues. V dropped 4 bases and J dropped 4 bases, with 17 bases sitting between them. Germline CDR1 is SGDLS and CDR2 is YYNGEE. CDR3 amino acids: CASSTRDTKGETQYF. In nucleotides, the CDR3 is TGTGCCAGCAGCACAAGGGACACAAAAGGAGAGACCCAGTACTTC.

The CDR3 protein is CASSLPRESEQFF. Written as DNA, the CDR3 is TGCGCCAGCAGCTTGCCACGGGAAAGTGAGCAGTTCTTC. The chain has TRBV5-1 and TRBJ2-1; tentative D call: TRBD2 (5 bases). CDR3 length: 13 residues. V was shortened by 1 base and J by 9 bases, with 11 bases between the two germline ends. Germline V gene data show CDR1 as SGHRS and CDR2 as YFSETQ.

The chain joins TRBV4-1 to TRBJ2-3; TRBD2 aligns across 10 bases. CDR3 length equals 16 residues. J was trimmed by 5 bases and V by 0 bases; bases with no gene match: 5. The V gene's germline CDR1 is MGHRA and CDR2 YSYEKL. The CDR3 sequence: CASSQEGAGGLDTQYF. The CDR3 DNA is TGCGCCAGCAGCCAAGAGGGAGCGGGGGGGCTAGATACGCAGTATTTT.

The V call is TRBV7-8, the J call TRBJ1-2; D may be TRBD1 (5 bases). V shed 5 bases and J shed 0 bases, with 13 bases lying between them. CDR1 and CDR2 (germline): SGHVS, FQNEAQ. The CDR3 is 15 residues long. CDR3 sequence reads: CASSAGTVANYGYTF. The CDR3 DNA reads TGTGCCAGCAGCGCCGGGACTGTGGCTAACTATGGCTACACCTTC. Full variable domain (outside the CDR3, taken from reference TRBV7-8 and TRBJ1-2): GAGVSQSPRYKVAKRGQDVALRCDPISGHVSLFWYQQALGQGPEFLTYFQNEAQLDKSGLPSDRFFAERPEGSVSTLKIQRTQQEDSAVYLCASSAGTVANYGYTFGSGTRLTVV.

This clone came up once. The rearrangement joins TRBV7-2 to TRBJ2-2; 14 nucleotides match TRBD2. Germline CDR1 SGHTA, CDR2 FQGNSA. V was pared by 5 bases and J by 7 bases, with 6 bases of the junction left unmatched. This CDR3 is 16 amino acids long. The CDR3 spells CASSLGLAGAVGELFF. The CDR3 region has the DNA TGTGCCAGCAGCCTGGGACTAGCGGGAGCGGTCGGGGAGCTGTTTTTT.

Points on this clone: The same CDR3 can be traced to other DNA sequences in this sample. The genes are TRBV5-1 and TRBJ1-3; TRBD1 matches 8 bases. CDR3 length: 14 residues. The ends lost 0 bases at V and 6 bases at J; junction bases unmatched: 2. Germline V gene data show CDR1 as SGHRS and CDR2 as YFSETQ. CDR3 sequence reads: CASSLGRGQNTIYF. As DNA, the CDR3 is TGCGCCAGCAGCTTGGGCAGGGGGCAAAACACCATATATTTT. The full variable domain, rest sourced from reference TRBV5-1 and TRBJ1-3, is KAGVTQTPRYLIKTRGQQVTLSCSPISGHRSVSWYQQTPGQGLQFLFEYFSETQRNKGNFPGRFSGRQFSNSRSEMNVSTLELGDSALYLCASSLGRGQNTIYFGEGSWLTVV.

CDR3 DNA: TGTGCCAGCAGCTCGCTTGGGCTAGCGGGAGGGCTAGAGACCCAGTACTTC. Translating it yields CASSSLGLAGGLETQYF. The chain recombines TRBV7-2 with TRBJ2-5; 12 nucleotides match TRBD2. This CDR3 spans 17 amino acids. Germline V gene sequence: CDR1 SGHTA, CDR2 FQGNSA. Trimming cost V 4 bases and J 4 bases; bases outside gene matches: 10. The whole variable domain, filled in from reference TRBV7-2 and TRBJ2-5, reads GAGVSQSPSNKVTEKGKDVELRCDPISGHTALYWYRQSLGQGLEFLIYFQGNSAPDKSGLPSDRFSAERTGGSVSTLTIQRTQQEDSAVYLCASSSLGLAGGLETQYFGPGTRLLVL.